This record looks at one T cell receptor beta chain sequence and its context. Its matching antigen is unknown. The data originate from a study of T cell responses to AZD1222 COVID-19 vaccine. In the study overall: Combined were second doses at about 4 or about 12 weeks.

Sequenced by immunoSEQ multiplex PCR; TCRdb stores in-frame clones only, minus some. Here the sample spans roughly 180,000 clones, 75% to 95% being singletons. Regarding the study as a whole: Two AZD1222 doses significantly raised spike-specific TCR breadth and depth over controls. The donor cohort was predominantly white British with a female majority, and clonal diversity may have been underestimated.

Germline CDR1 and CDR2: MNHEY and SVGAGI. The junction had 8 bases not matched to a gene; V was cut back by 5 bases and J by 10 bases. The CDR3 has 15 amino acids. The chain has TRBV6-5 and TRBJ1-6; 10 bases are a match to TRBD1. The clonotype comes from an adult in good health. The sample was peripheral blood, taken on day 0 of AZD1222 vaccination. CDR3 nucleotide sequence: TGTGCCAGCAGTCAAACGGGACAGGGGTCCTCACCCCTCCACTTT. The encoded protein is CASSQTGQGSSPLHF.